This TCR beta chain was sequenced for a study of T-cell reconstitution after alpha-beta-depleted transplantation in children. Points from the study as a whole: Roughly two months post-transplant, alpha-beta T cells reportedly originated from several hundred graft clones that had expanded. It was newly produced T cells that mostly accounted for T-cell counts and diversity one year after transplant.

This clonotype was observed a handful of times. Antigen: not known. The CDR3 has 15 amino acids. V lost 1 base and J 5 bases, leaving 15 bases between the germline ends. Germline V gene data show CDR1 as SGHVS and CDR2 as FNYEAQ. As it was prepared, the TCRbeta library received unique molecular identifiers. One entry per CDR3 protein, called by TCRdb with MiXCR from the PCR reads. The table lists about 980,000 distinct CDR3 sequences, roughly 29% of them singletons. Sequencing was performed on PBMCs, mostly from graft donor cells, taken 360 days after TCRalphabeta/CD19-depleted stem cell transplant. The V call is TRBV7-6, the J call TRBJ2-7; possible D gene TRBD2, 5 bases. This TCR was sampled from a boy under three years old who had a stem cell transplant for SCID, so the T cells may come from the graft donor. CDR3 sequence (DNA): TGTGCCAGCAGCTTAGTTCGGGAAGGGAGCGACGAGCAGTACTTC. Translation gives CASSLVREGSDEQYF. The full variable domain, completed using reference TRBV7-6 and TRBJ2-7, is GAGVSQSPRYKVTKRGQDVALRCDPISGHVSLYWYRQALGQGPEFLTYFNYEAQQDKSGLPNDRFSAERPEGSISTLTIQRTEQRDSAMYRCASSLVREGSDEQYFGPGTRLTVT.